These 27 T cell receptor beta chains were all obtained from the same sample, sequenced in a study of blood T cell repertoires in COVID-19. The method was immunoSEQ multiplex PCR; TCRdb's version includes in-frame clones alone and lacks a portion of them. This table holds about 300,000 clones, approximately 88% found once. Input material: peripheral blood. These receptors all come from a woman under 40 with COVID-19, enrolled during active disease.

A note on this clone: Distinct nucleotide sequences in the sample also encode this CDR3. This chain uses TRBV6-5 with TRBJ2-2; possibly TRBD2 for D (5 bases). Germline V gene data show CDR1 as MNHEY and CDR2 as SVGAGI. Trimming cost V 5 bases and J 5 bases, with 6 bases left between them. The CDR3 length is 12 residues. The CDR3 coding sequence is TGTGCCAGCAGTCCGGGGACCGGGGAGCTGTTTTTT. Protein product: CASSPGTGELFF.

Only a few counts were recorded for this clone. This chain links TRBV6-4 with TRBJ2-1; 9 bases fit TRBD1. The junction had 7 bases not matched to a gene; V was cut back by 10 bases and J by 6 bases. CDR1 is MRHNA, CDR2 SNTAGT, per germline. CDR3 size: 13 residues. The CDR3 reads CATGTGIINEQFF. The CDR3, as DNA: TGTGCCACTGGGACAGGGATTATCAATGAGCAGTTCTTC.

The V call is TRBV5-1, the J call TRBJ1-4; D is unresolved. Per the germline V gene, CDR1 is SGHRS and CDR2 is YFSETQ. Trimming shortened V by 0 bases and J by 7 bases, and 16 bases separated the two germline ends. CDR3 length equals 16 residues. The CDR3 sequence: CASSLGGQKNVEKLFF. CDR3 bases: TGCGCCAGCAGCTTGGGAGGCCAGAAAAACGTTGAAAAACTGTTTTTT.

The V call is TRBV2, the J call TRBJ1-2, with a weak D call TRBD1 (6 bases). CDR3 size: 12 residues. CDR1 is SNHLY, CDR2 FYNNEI, per germline. V was trimmed by 7 bases and J by 8 bases, leaving 14 bases between them. The CDR3 loop reads CASNGLTGGYTF. The CDR3 DNA sequence: TGTGCCAGCAATGGGTTGACAGGAGGCTACACCTTC.

The rearrangement joins TRBV5-5 to TRBJ2-2; no clear D. There are 16 residues in the CDR3. With 4 bases removed from V and 0 bases from J, the gap between germline ends came to 13 bases. Germline loops: CDR1 SGHKS, CDR2 YYEKEE (reference sequence). CDR3 region: CASSPSGGSNTGELFF. Here the CDR3 DNA reads TGTGCCAGCAGCCCGTCCGGCGGATCGAACACCGGGGAGCTGTTTTTT.

This chain connects TRBV6-4 to TRBJ2-1, with 7 bases aligning to TRBD2. The CDR3 is made up of 16 amino acids. The germline V gene encodes CDR1 MRHNA and CDR2 SNTAGT. V lost 3 bases and J lost 9; bases outside the gene matches: 14. The CDR3 sequence: CASSERRLAQFGEQFF. The CDR3 DNA reads as TGTGCCAGCAGTGAAAGGAGACTAGCCCAATTTGGTGAGCAGTTCTTC.

The chain recombines TRBV19 with TRBJ2-5; D is possibly TRBD1 (6 bases). V lost 8 bases and J lost 4, with 8 bases in between. Germline V gene data show CDR1 as LNHDA and CDR2 as SQIVND (reference sequence). This CDR3 region has 11 residues. The CDR3 coding sequence is TGTGCCAGTGGCAGGGGAGAGACCCAGTACTTC. It yields the protein CASGRGETQYF.

The chain recombines TRBV5-1 with TRBJ1-2, with a tentative D call TRBD1 (6 bases). Germline V CDR1 and CDR2: SGHRS, YFSETQ. V was cut by 0 bases and J by 6 bases, with 12 bases left in between. The CDR3 covers 14 residues. The CDR3 protein is CASSLGTGPDGYTF. The CDR3 DNA is TGCGCCAGCAGCTTGGGTACAGGGCCAGATGGCTACACCTTC.

V gene TRBV5-1 combines with J gene TRBJ1-1, with D tentatively TRBD1 (6 bases). The germline V gene has CDR1 SGHRS and CDR2 YFSETQ. Trimming removed 5 bases at V and 5 bases at J, with 16 bases between. The CDR3 totals 14 residues. Written as DNA, the CDR3 is TGCGCCAGCAGTCACACAGGGTTGGTAACTGAAGCTTTCTTT. This translates into CASSHTGLVTEAFF.

V is TRBV19 and J is TRBJ2-3; 12 bases agree with TRBD2. Per the germline V gene, CDR1 is LNHDA and CDR2 is SQIVND (reference sequence). V shed 5 bases and J 11 bases; nucleotides not matched to a gene: 2. The CDR3 covers 12 residues. CDR3 in DNA: TGTGCCAGTAGTGCGGGACTAGCGGGGCAGTATTTT. It specifies CASSAGLAGQYF.

There are many counts of this clone. The rearrangement uses TRBV7-2 and TRBJ1-1; no clear D. Between the trimmed V and J ends, which lost 2 bases and 0 bases, there was a span of 4 bases. Per the germline V gene, CDR1 is SGHTA and CDR2 is FQGNSA. This CDR3 region has 13 residues. The CDR3 nucleotides read TGTGCCAGCAGCTTAAGCCTGAACACTGAAGCTTTCTTT. Translating gives CASSLSLNTEAFF. Combining the CDR3 with reference TRBV7-2 and TRBJ1-1 gives the whole variable domain GAGVSQSPSNKVTEKGKDVELRCDPISGHTALYWYRQSLGQGLEFLIYFQGNSAPDKSGLPSDRFSAERTGGSVSTLTIQRTQQEDSAVYLCASSLSLNTEAFFGQGTRLTVV.

The chain is built from TRBV2 and TRBJ1-2; D remains ambiguous. This CDR3 has 11 residues. Germline loops: CDR1 SNHLY, CDR2 FYNNEI. V dropped 6 bases and J dropped 1 base, with 3 bases sitting between them. CDR3 in DNA: TGTGCCAGCAGCGGTAACTATGGCTACACCTTC. Translated, it gives CASSGNYGYTF.

The chain links TRBV12-3 or TRBV12-4 to TRBJ2-5; no firm D call. The CDR3 covers 13 residues. Trimming stripped 5 bases from V and 2 bases from J, with 9 bases between. The CDR3 sequence is CASSISLQETQYF. The CDR3 nucleotides read TGTGCCAGCAGTATTAGTCTTCAAGAGACCCAGTACTTC.

V and J are TRBV15 and TRBJ1-2; 9 bases map to TRBD1. Looked up from germline, CDR1 is LNHNV and CDR2 is YYDKDF (reference sequence). This CDR3 spans 14 amino acids. Losses at the gene ends were 5 bases for V and 8 bases for J; bases not matched to a gene: 9. The CDR3 sequence: CATSADRGSRGYTF. The CDR3 DNA reads as TGTGCCACCAGCGCCGACAGGGGGAGTCGGGGCTACACCTTC.

The chain carries TRBV27 and TRBJ2-5, with 11 nucleotides matching TRBD1. The CDR3 is 15 residues long. Trimming took 6 bases from V and 5 from J; bases not matched to a gene: 8. Germline assignment: CDR1 MNHEY and CDR2 SMNVEV (reference sequence). The CDR3 DNA reads TGTGCCAGCAGCCTACGGACAGGGGGCGGGGAGACCCAGTACTTC. This sequence encodes CASSLRTGGGETQYF.

The chain carries TRBV3-1 (or the pseudogene TRBV3-2) and TRBJ2-3; unclear D gene. V gave up 1 base and J gave up 3 bases, with 5 bases separating them. The CDR3 has 13 residues. CDR1 and CDR2 from the germline V gene are LGHDT and YNNKEL (reference sequence). The CDR3 coding sequence is TGTGCCAGCAGCCAAGCGGGTACAGATACGCAGTATTTT. Translation: CASSQAGTDTQYF.

A remark on this clone: The sample has other DNA sequences that encode this CDR3 too. V gene TRBV19 combines with J gene TRBJ1-1; D is possibly TRBD1 (5 bases). V was shortened by 1 base and J by 1 base, with 7 bases between the two germline ends. The CDR3 is made up of 14 amino acids. In germline, CDR1 is LNHDA, CDR2 SQIVND (reference sequence). The DNA of the CDR3 is TGTGCCAGTAGTATAGGAAGGGGGAACACTGAAGCTTTCTTT. Translating it yields CASSIGRGNTEAFF.

The rearrangement joins TRBV5-1 to TRBJ2-7, with a weak D call TRBD1 (5 bases). There are 11 residues in the CDR3. Germline CDR1 reads SGHRS; CDR2 reads YFSETQ. Trimming took 3 bases from V and 8 from J, leaving 9 bases between them. CDR3 DNA: TGCGCCAGCAGCTCCAGGACAAAGCAGTACGTC. Translation gives CASSSRTKQYV.

The chain links TRBV6-4 to TRBJ2-1, with TRBD2 matching over 12 bases. V dropped 4 bases and J dropped 4; count of bases not matched to a gene: 5. The CDR3 totals 16 residues. Germline lookup yields CDR1 MRHNA and CDR2 SNTAGT. The CDR3 nucleotides read TGTGCCAGCAGTGCACTAGCGGGGGGATTTTACAATGAGCAGTTCTTC. Translated, it gives CASSALAGGFYNEQFF.

The J gene is TRBJ1-2, the V gene TRBV4-2, with 7 bases lining up with TRBD1. Trimming cost V 3 bases and J 2 bases; bases outside gene matches: 9. The CDR3 has 16 amino acids. Germline V gives CDR1 LGHNA, CDR2 YNFKEQ. CDR3 nucleotides: TGTGCCAGCAGCCATGCAGGGGGGCGCAGGAACTATGGCTACACCTTC. As protein: CASSHAGGRRNYGYTF.

The CDR3 loop is CASSLRGTGDEQFF. The CDR3 DNA reads as TGTGCCAGTAGTCTTCGCGGGACAGGGGATGAGCAGTTCTTC. The rearrangement links TRBV19 to TRBJ2-1; 10 bases line up with TRBD1. The ends lost 5 bases at V and 8 bases at J; junction bases unmatched: 6. The CDR3 is 14 amino acids. Germline lookup yields CDR1 LNHDA and CDR2 SQIVND (reference sequence).

The chain combines TRBV28 with TRBJ1-1; a possible D gene is TRBD1 (5 bases). Germline CDR1 is MDHEN and CDR2 is SYDVKM. Trimming removed 2 bases from V and 1 base from J, with 14 bases in between. This CDR3 is built from 16 residues. The CDR3 loop reads CASSLKPGHWNTEAFF. The CDR3, as DNA: TGTGCCAGCAGTTTAAAACCCGGACACTGGAACACTGAAGCTTTCTTT. The full variable domain, completed using reference TRBV28 and TRBJ1-1, is DVKVTQSSRYLVKRTGEKVFLECVQDMDHENMFWYRQDPGLGLRLIYFSYDVKMKEKGDIPEGYSVSREKKERFSLILESASTNQTSMYLCASSLKPGHWNTEAFFGQGTRLTVV.

This clone occurred a few times. The J gene is TRBJ2-2, the V gene TRBV19; 9 bases fit TRBD2. This CDR3 spans 14 amino acids. In germline, CDR1 is LNHDA, CDR2 SQIVND (reference sequence). Trimming at V came to 5 bases and at J to 7 bases, leaving 5 bases not matched to a gene. The CDR3 spells CASSLRLAVGELFF. CDR3 DNA sequence: TGTGCCAGTAGTCTTAGACTAGCGGTCGGGGAGCTGTTTTTT.

The chain has TRBV3-1 (or the pseudogene TRBV3-2) and TRBJ2-7; the match to TRBD1 covers 7 bases. CDR3 size: 14 residues. J lost 3 bases, V lost 1 base, and 3 bases had no gene match. The germline V gene has CDR1 LGHDT and CDR2 YNNKEL (reference sequence). Here the CDR3 DNA reads TGTGCCAGCAGCCAAGGGACAGGTCTCTACGAGCAGTACTTC. It yields the protein CASSQGTGLYEQYF.

The V call is TRBV4-2, the J call TRBJ1-2; D not resolved. The V end lost 3 bases, the J end lost 4 bases, and 6 bases lay between the germline ends. Germline loops: CDR1 LGHNA, CDR2 YNFKEQ. This CDR3 is 12 amino acids long. The CDR3 sequence: CASSQRSYGYTF. The CDR3 bases are TGTGCCAGCAGCCAGAGATCCTATGGCTACACCTTC.

The chain recombines TRBV2 with TRBJ2-1; D might be TRBD2 (7 bases). Trimming cost V 3 bases and J 0 bases, with 9 bases left between them. CDR3 length: 15 amino acids. The germline V gene has CDR1 SNHLY and CDR2 FYNNEI. The CDR3 here is CASSEGGPSYNEQFF. CDR3 in DNA: TGTGCCAGCAGTGAGGGGGGGCCCTCCTACAATGAGCAGTTCTTC.

This clone has just a few counts. This chain links TRBV21-1 with TRBJ1-2; no DNA check was done on the table's D call, TRBD1. TRBV21-1 counts as a pseudogene. The CDR3 consists of 15 residues. The CDR3 sequence: CASSPRPGQGGGYTF. CDR3 coding DNA: TGTGCCAGCAGCCCACGACCGGGACAGGGAGGAGGCTACACCTTC.